A single TCR beta chain is shown here with its context. The data derive from a study of blood T cell repertoires in COVID-19. Here immunoSEQ multiplex PCR was the method, and the copy in TCRdb shows in-frame clones only, minus some. The sample carries fewer than 350,000 clones, less than 85% recorded once. The source material was PBMCs or T cells enriched from blood (not recorded which). The TCR was taken from a woman in her twenties or thirties who had been exposed to COVID-19.

CDR3 loop: CASSPEGPWEQYF. CDR3 sequence (DNA): TGCGCCAGCAGCCCAGAGGGGCCCTGGGAGCAGTACTTC. This chain uses TRBV4-1 with TRBJ2-7, with D perhaps given as TRBD1 or TRBD2 (5 bases each). The germline V gene encodes CDR1 MGHRA and CDR2 YSYEKL. The germline V and J ends were trimmed by 4 bases and 7 bases, with 14 bases remaining between them. This CDR3 has 13 residues.